This TCR beta chain was profiled in a study of CD8 T cells in Susac syndrome (dated by TCRdb to between 2017 and 2020). With respect to the entire study: Of the Susac syndrome patients who were sequenced, six had clinically active disease and roughly eight were in clinical remission. At blood withdrawal, Susac syndrome patients were either therapy-naive, taking corticosteroids (in some cases with IVIg as well), or taking IVIg alone. The study used repertoire sequencing to test whether antigen drove CD8+ T cell activation and differentiation in Susac syndrome.

High-throughput TCR beta sequencing profiled peripheral blood CD8+ and CD4+ T cells from healthy donors, Susac syndrome patients and multiple sclerosis patients. Susac syndrome patients met recently defined diagnostic criteria for definite or probable disease. CD8+ TEMRA cells were enriched by FACS, while bulk CD8+ and CD4+ T cells were purified by magnetic negative isolation. Blood was drawn into EDTA tubes, processed within 24 hours, and PBMCs were isolated by density gradient centrifugation. PBMCs intended for TCR sequencing were cryopreserved in liquid nitrogen and thawed later in a water bath at 37 degrees C. The sorted or isolated CD4+, CD8+ and CD8+ TEMRA cells reached a purity of at least 90%. Deletion took 7 bases off V and 8 bases off J, with a span of 17 bases between the germline ends. The CDR1 and CDR2 encoded by the germline V gene are MDHEN and SYDVKM. The CDR3 spans 13 residues, from the cysteine through the phenylalanine. Just CDR3 DNA is preserved here, 39 bases in frame from base 1.

This clonotype is a singleton in its sample. The clone's antigen remains unknown. Base qualities are not at hand, and no much larger clone is one base apart. A lone read is weak support. RNA was extracted using the RNeasy kit, and about 0.5 to 1 microgram was reverse transcribed with random hexamers. The immunoSEQ multiplex PCR assay, covering 54 Vbeta and 13 Jbeta segments, was used to amplify TCR beta CDR3 regions. To correct PCR amplification bias, a synthetic template baseline was used for both primer optimization and computational correction. Per the authors' processing: Reads were assigned to V, D and J genes according to IMGT and analyzed in immunoSEQ Analyzer, with only productive sequences retained. Clonality was calculated as one minus the Shannon entropy normalized by log2 of the number of productive unique sequences. Public and private clones were assessed among the 100 most prevalent clones of each patient and control. Clones were defined as Susac-specific if absent from the healthy and MS cohorts, from around 1,000 published viral clones and from other ImmuneACCESS disease sequences. Through fastp at Q25 and MiXCR, TCRdb rebuilt clones from the public reads, retaining in-frame beta chains. Rows are unified per CDR3 protein, each entry keeping the most common DNA and genes. TCRdb, rather than the study authors, made the V and J calls. The table for this sample lists 170,000 or so distinct CDR3 sequences; 90% to 95% of them were counted only once. The top ten clonotypes cover 0.09% to 0.1% of the sample.

Results the study describes overall, beyond this receptor: The TCR sequencing and HLA analysis was acknowledged to have included a relatively small number of individuals. In patients with Susac syndrome, the CD4+ T cell repertoire showed no detectable clonal expansion.

The clonotype comes from a human donor with Susac syndrome. The specimen was CD4+ T cells from PBMCs. The sequence links TRBV28 to TRBJ1-2; the D region possibly corresponds to TRBD1 (5 bases align). The CDR3 reads as follows: CASTPGAGIGYTF. The DNA sequence follows: TGTGCCAGCACTCCTGGGGCCGGGATCGGCTACACCTTC.